Listed below are T cell receptor beta chains from one sample, sequenced in a study of cytomegalovirus exposure and HLA in healthy donors. Measured with immunoSEQ multiplex PCR; TCRdb has only the in-frame clones, and not every one. Here the sample spans 100,000 or so clones, about three quarters being singletons. Sequenced input: PBMCs. Receptors originate from a woman between 35 and 50 years old in good health and CMV-seropositive. Each CDR3 is given without its conserved first and last residue. Fields, in order: CDR3 length, V gene, J gene, D gene, CDR3 protein. A D gene is named only where the DNA matches it firmly.

15,TRBV14,TRBJ1-2,TRBD1,ASSQGGGTGFNYGYT
14,TRBV19,TRBJ2-5,NA,ASSGGPREGQETQY
11,TRBV6-1,TRBJ1-3,TRBD1,ASSRTGRDTIY
12,TRBV19,TRBJ2-7,TRBD2,ASRSGTSGTEQY
12,TRBV11-2,TRBJ2-1,TRBD1,ASSLAGGDNGQF
13,TRBV13,TRBJ2-7,NA,ASSLGAGTAYEQY
11,TRBV7-2,TRBJ1-1,TRBD1,ASSFDRGTEAF
14,TRBV18,TRBJ1-1,TRBD1,ASSIGTGGPNTEAF
12,TRBV5-1,TRBJ1-1,NA,ASSFRGENTEAF
12,TRBV5-1,TRBJ2-2,NA,ASSPQGNTGELF
15,TRBV4-3,TRBJ1-1,TRBD1,ASSQEITGDLNTEAF
11,TRBV2,TRBJ2-3,NA,ASSSGPLDTQY
12,TRBV6-5,TRBJ1-4,NA,ASSYSIRDEKLF
12,TRBV5-6,TRBJ2-7,TRBD1,ASSLGDRGIEQY
12,TRBV5-1,TRBJ2-1,NA,ASSPNYSYNEQF
12,TRBV5-1,TRBJ2-7,NA,ASSPDGTTNEQY
12,TRBV2,TRBJ2-2,TRBD2,ASTRTRNTGELF
11,TRBV18,TRBJ2-7,NA,ASSTGAVGEQY
12,TRBV5-1,TRBJ2-1,NA,ASSVDNSYNEQF
12,TRBV9,TRBJ1-6,NA,ASTPDTSYSPLH
10,TRBV6-5,TRBJ2-7,NA,ASSPDRLQQY
13,TRBV7-8,TRBJ2-5,NA,ASSFTRRLEGTQY
10,TRBV9,TRBJ2-7,NA,ASSVSRGEQY